Included here is one T cell receptor (beta chain) sequence, with context. The antigen it recognizes is unknown. Compared with germline, one end of the junction differs, possibly owing to a read error. The data stem from a study of monozygotic twins with cystic fibrosis (dated by TCRdb to 2020 to 2022). Background for the entire study: About 3.1 micrograms of fragmented DNA went through around 16 PCR cycles to produce barcoded libraries. The study compared TCR beta repertoires within and between 16 monozygotic twin pairs with cystic fibrosis to assess genetic influence on V and J gene usage. Ten female and six male twin pairs, aged about 2.0 to 36.4 years (median roughly 9.5 years) and mostly children and adolescents, were included in the cohort. Twins were ranked among approximately 1,100 cohort participants for weight-for-height and FEVPerc (FEV1 disease centile) on the day of blood sampling. Data for three of the twin pairs had already been reported earlier in a different context.

Following the manufacturer's instructions, TCR beta CDR3 regions were amplified by multiplex PCR with the immunoSEQ immune profiling system. An Illumina NextSeq system was used for sequencing. In the source study's methods: Sequence data were processed on the immunoSEQ Analyzer platform, and clonality was computed as the square root of Simpson's index of productive rearrangements. Jensen-Shannon distance served as the measure of similarity in V and J usage, while OLGA was used to compute CDR3 generation probabilities. The immuneACCESS database (August 2020) and VDJdb (December 2020) were searched for shared CDR3 sequences. TCRdb's version of the immuneACCESS table is confined to in-frame rearrangements and falls short of the full clone set. An unresolved V gene accounts for under half of the shortfall where checked; the remainder is of unknown origin. V and J calls and clone size are as listed in that table; D and trimming were resolved from the DNA. This sample holds 30,000 to 45,000 clones; approximately 87% were observed only once. The ten largest clones capture about 1.8% of the sample.

Paper-wide results and their limitations: The greatest similarity to the co-twin was observed for V gene usage in 13 of 16 pairs and for J usage in 8 of 16 pairs, which suggested genetic constraints. Simpson clonality was generally low (median 0.0095), which suggests a naive-dominated repertoire, and clonality was higher in the most severely affected patients. No association turned up between shared CDR3 numbers and age, concordance or disease severity, and the cohort was small. Sharing of nucleotide-identical clonotypes was significantly greater within monozygotic CF twin pairs than between unrelated CF individuals (P = 0.000026, Mann-Whitney).

The twin pairs came from the European Cystic Fibrosis Twin and Sibling Study Cohort, a cohort that recruited patients from 150 to 200 CF clinics across 14 European countries. Zygosity and CFTR genotype were verified in-house, with zygosity tested by multiplex PCR of nine short tandem repeat loci. Each twin gave a peripheral blood sample, and clinical parameters were documented on that same day of blood sampling. Phenol/chloroform extraction was used to isolate genomic DNA from peripheral blood cells, and the DNA was then kept in TE buffer at 4 degrees C. The CDR3 runs 14 residues from the cysteine to the phenylalanine. Only CDR3 DNA remains: 42 bases, in frame from the first base. Taken from the germline V gene, the CDR1 and CDR2 loops are SGDLS and YYNGEE.

The source material was blood. The TCR originated in a girl aged 2 to 9 with cystic fibrosis. The chain couples TRBV9 to TRBJ1-5; the D segment could be TRBD1, given 6 matching bases. In nucleotide form, the sequence is TGTGCCAGCAGCGTTAGCGGGGGCAAGCAGCCCCAGCATTTT. Protein translation: CASSVSGGKQPQHF.